The rows below give T cell receptor beta chains drawn from one sample of a study of T cell repertoires in cytomegalovirus infection. TCRdb passed the reads through MiXCR, listing each CDR3 protein once. The sample has hundreds of thousands of distinct CDR3 sequences; approximately 40% are singletons. Sequencing was performed on PBMCs. All receptors derive from a human donor in good health (CMV status not recorded). Some clones in this sample may be carry-over from other donors' samples. CDR3s include the opening cysteine and the closing phenylalanine or tryptophan. Each record gives: J gene, clone size, D gene, V gene, CDR3 protein, CDR3 DNA. D genes are given only for firm matches. Where a row states a size, it is once, few, many or the class of an expanded clone; other rows omit it.

j_call: TRBJ2-1
clone_size: -
d_call: TRBD2
v_call: TRBV20-1
cdr3_aa: CSAGGTSGSNEQFF
cdr3_nt: TGCAGTGCGGGCGGGACTAGCGGGAGCAATGAGCAGTTCTTC

j_call: TRBJ1-5
clone_size: -
d_call: TRBD1
v_call: TRBV10-3
cdr3_aa: CAIRQGIGSNQPQHF
cdr3_nt: TGTGCCATCAGACAGGGGATCGGTAGCAATCAGCCCCAGCATTTT

j_call: TRBJ1-6
clone_size: -
d_call: -
v_call: TRBV7-3
cdr3_aa: CASIRDNSYNSPLHF
cdr3_nt: TGTGCCAGCATCCGGGACAACTCCTATAATTCACCCCTCCACTTT

j_call: TRBJ2-4
clone_size: few
d_call: -
v_call: TRBV28
cdr3_aa: CASSLWGGENIQYF
cdr3_nt: TGTGCCAGCAGTTTATGGGGTGGGGAAAACATTCAGTACTTC

j_call: TRBJ1-1
clone_size: -
d_call: -
v_call: TRBV12-3/TRBV12-4
cdr3_aa: CASSYTVEAFF
cdr3_nt: TGTGCCAGCAGTTACACAGTTGAAGCTTTCTTT

j_call: TRBJ2-7
clone_size: -
d_call: -
v_call: TRBV5-1
cdr3_aa: CASSLSLRDGSSYEQYF
cdr3_nt: TGCGCCAGCAGCTTATCTTTACGGGACGGGAGCTCCTACGAGCAGTACTTC

j_call: TRBJ2-3
clone_size: -
d_call: -
v_call: TRBV7-1
cdr3_aa: CASSPISDTKYF
cdr3_nt: TGTGCCAGCAGCCCAATTTCGGATACGAAGTATTTT

j_call: TRBJ1-1
clone_size: -
d_call: -
v_call: TRBV7-2
cdr3_aa: CASSSEGQWWNTEAFF
cdr3_nt: TGTGCCAGCAGCTCCGAGGGCCAGTGGTGGAACACTGAAGCTTTCTTT

j_call: TRBJ2-2
clone_size: few
d_call: -
v_call: TRBV7-6
cdr3_aa: CASSLSGGAGTGELFF
cdr3_nt: TGTGCCAGCAGCTTATCGGGGGGCGCGGGCACCGGGGAGCTGTTTTTT

j_call: TRBJ2-1
clone_size: -
d_call: TRBD2
v_call: TRBV2
cdr3_aa: CASRERPPTSGGDNEQFF
cdr3_nt: TGTGCCAGCAGAGAAAGACCCCCGACTAGCGGGGGGGACAATGAGCAGTTCTTC

j_call: TRBJ1-2
clone_size: -
d_call: -
v_call: TRBV5-4
cdr3_aa: CASSLFGGGGGYTF
cdr3_nt: TGTGCCAGCAGCTTGTTCGGCGGGGGTGGGGGCTACACCTTC

j_call: TRBJ2-1
clone_size: -
d_call: -
v_call: TRBV7-4
cdr3_aa: CASSSGTGRNEQFF
cdr3_nt: TGTGCCAGCAGCAGTGGAACAGGGCGCAATGAGCAGTTCTTC

j_call: TRBJ1-2
clone_size: -
d_call: TRBD1
v_call: TRBV29-1
cdr3_aa: CSVTQGISYGYTF
cdr3_nt: TGCAGCGTAACACAGGGGATCTCCTATGGCTACACCTTC

j_call: TRBJ2-2
clone_size: -
d_call: TRBD2
v_call: TRBV7-3
cdr3_aa: CASSLTALAGDTGELFF
cdr3_nt: TGTGCCAGCAGCTTAACCGCCCTAGCGGGGGATACCGGGGAGCTGTTTTTT

j_call: TRBJ2-5
clone_size: -
d_call: -
v_call: TRBV4-2
cdr3_aa: CASSQAGTNQETQYF
cdr3_nt: TGTGCCAGCAGCCAAGCAGGGACGAACCAAGAGACCCAGTACTTC

j_call: TRBJ1-6
clone_size: -
d_call: -
v_call: TRBV25-1
cdr3_aa: CASSAHQGRDNSPLHF
cdr3_nt: TGTGCCAGCAGTGCCCACCAGGGCAGGGATAATTCACCCCTCCACTTT

j_call: TRBJ2-3
clone_size: -
d_call: -
v_call: TRBV12-3/TRBV12-4
cdr3_aa: CASSSRARTDTQYF
cdr3_nt: TGTGCCAGCAGTTCCAGGGCTCGCACAGATACGCAGTATTTT

j_call: TRBJ1-1
clone_size: few
d_call: -
v_call: TRBV19
cdr3_aa: CASRGGSHTEAFF
cdr3_nt: TGTGCCAGTAGGGGAGGGAGCCACACTGAAGCTTTCTTT

j_call: TRBJ1-2
clone_size: -
d_call: -
v_call: TRBV27
cdr3_aa: CASSSFYSGPNYGYTF
cdr3_nt: TGTGCCAGCAGTTCCTTCTACTCCGGCCCCAACTATGGCTACACCTTC

j_call: TRBJ1-2
clone_size: few
d_call: -
v_call: TRBV5-6
cdr3_aa: CASSSSGGRNGYTF
cdr3_nt: TGTGCCAGCAGCTCTTCAGGAGGTCGGAATGGCTACACCTTC

j_call: TRBJ2-7
clone_size: few
d_call: -
v_call: TRBV7-6
cdr3_aa: CASSPRAGGYEQYF
cdr3_nt: TGTGCCAGCAGCCCCCGGGCTGGGGGGTACGAGCAGTACTTC

j_call: TRBJ2-1
clone_size: many
d_call: TRBD2
v_call: TRBV7-7
cdr3_aa: CASSSGLAIYNEQFF
cdr3_nt: TGTGCTAGCAGTTCGGGACTAGCGATCTACAATGAGCAGTTCTTC

j_call: TRBJ2-1
clone_size: many
d_call: -
v_call: TRBV12-3/TRBV12-4
cdr3_aa: CASGHNEQFF
cdr3_nt: TGTGCCAGCGGTCACAATGAGCAGTTCTTC

j_call: TRBJ2-3
clone_size: -
d_call: TRBD2
v_call: TRBV6-1
cdr3_aa: CASSNQRGPLISTDTQYF
cdr3_nt: TGTGCCAGCAGTAATCAGCGGGGCCCACTGATTAGCACAGATACGCAGTATTTT

j_call: TRBJ1-6
clone_size: many
d_call: TRBD1
v_call: TRBV7-6
cdr3_aa: CASSLDQGASSPLHF
cdr3_nt: TGTGCCAGCAGCTTAGATCAGGGGGCCAGTTCACCCCTCCACTTT

j_call: TRBJ1-2
clone_size: few
d_call: -
v_call: TRBV29-1
cdr3_aa: CSVEDPGAGGYTF
cdr3_nt: TGCAGCGTTGAAGACCCAGGGGCTGGGGGCTACACCTTC

j_call: TRBJ1-1
clone_size: -
d_call: -
v_call: TRBV11-2
cdr3_aa: CASSLRSGHGGFEAFF
cdr3_nt: TGTGCCAGCAGCTTGAGGTCGGGACACGGGGGATTTGAAGCTTTCTTT

j_call: TRBJ2-2
clone_size: -
d_call: -
v_call: TRBV6-8
cdr3_aa: CASSYWQNTGELFF
cdr3_nt: TGTGCCAGCAGTTACTGGCAGAACACCGGGGAGCTGTTTTTT

j_call: TRBJ2-5
clone_size: -
d_call: -
v_call: TRBV27
cdr3_aa: CAISGQGRHQETQYF
cdr3_nt: TGTGCCATCAGTGGCCAGGGCCGTCATCAAGAGACCCAGTACTTC

j_call: TRBJ2-3
clone_size: few
d_call: -
v_call: TRBV2
cdr3_aa: CASSEADNEWGTQYF
cdr3_nt: TGTGCCAGCAGTGAAGCGGATAACGAGTGGGGTACGCAGTATTTT

j_call: TRBJ2-5
clone_size: -
d_call: TRBD2
v_call: TRBV29-1
cdr3_aa: CSAKIGGGKQETQYF
cdr3_nt: TGCAGCGCCAAGATAGGCGGGGGGAAACAAGAGACCCAGTACTTC

j_call: TRBJ2-4
clone_size: few
d_call: -
v_call: TRBV7-9
cdr3_aa: CASSLSGQVAKNIQYF
cdr3_nt: TGTGCCAGCAGCTTATCCGGGCAAGTAGCCAAAAACATTCAGTACTTC

j_call: TRBJ1-6
clone_size: few
d_call: TRBD1
v_call: TRBV6-5
cdr3_aa: CASSYSSGGAGRSPLHF
cdr3_nt: TGTGCCAGCAGTTACTCGTCAGGGGGCGCCGGTCGATCACCCCTCCACTTT

j_call: TRBJ1-1
clone_size: -
d_call: -
v_call: TRBV10-3
cdr3_aa: CAIRPENTEAFF
cdr3_nt: TGTGCCATCAGACCGGAGAACACTGAAGCTTTCTTT

j_call: TRBJ2-1
clone_size: -
d_call: TRBD2
v_call: TRBV4-2
cdr3_aa: CASSQDRVGREDNEQFF
cdr3_nt: TGTGCCAGCAGCCAAGATCGGGTCGGGCGGGAGGACAATGAGCAGTTCTTC

j_call: TRBJ1-1
clone_size: -
d_call: -
v_call: TRBV19
cdr3_aa: CASSSFRTATNTEAFF
cdr3_nt: TGTGCCAGCAGTTCCTTTCGGACAGCAACGAACACTGAAGCTTTCTTT

j_call: TRBJ2-5
clone_size: -
d_call: -
v_call: TRBV20-1
cdr3_aa: CSALPILAVGQGKETQYF
cdr3_nt: TGCAGTGCTCTACCTATCCTCGCGGTAGGCCAGGGGAAAGAGACCCAGTACTTC

j_call: TRBJ2-3
clone_size: -
d_call: -
v_call: TRBV6-1
cdr3_aa: CASRDRGQGRSDTQYF
cdr3_nt: TGTGCCAGCCGGGATCGGGGGCAGGGGCGGTCAGATACGCAGTATTTT

j_call: TRBJ2-5
clone_size: few
d_call: -
v_call: TRBV18
cdr3_aa: CASSPPLEETQYF
cdr3_nt: TGTGCCAGCTCACCACCTCTTGAGGAGACCCAGTACTTC

j_call: TRBJ1-4
clone_size: -
d_call: -
v_call: TRBV28
cdr3_aa: CASGSGALNEKLFF
cdr3_nt: TGTGCCAGCGGATCCGGGGCCTTAAATGAAAAACTGTTTTTT

j_call: TRBJ1-2
clone_size: many
d_call: TRBD1
v_call: TRBV7-8
cdr3_aa: CASSSTGVYGYTF
cdr3_nt: TGTGCCAGCAGCTCAACAGGGGTATATGGCTACACCTTC

j_call: TRBJ2-4
clone_size: few
d_call: -
v_call: TRBV28
cdr3_aa: CASRAEAPGKNIQYF
cdr3_nt: TGTGCCAGCAGAGCTGAAGCCCCGGGCAAAAACATTCAGTACTTC

j_call: TRBJ1-2
clone_size: few
d_call: -
v_call: TRBV6-2/TRBV6-3
cdr3_aa: CASSKGRLNYGYTF
cdr3_nt: TGTGCCAGCAGTAAGGGACGGTTGAACTATGGCTACACCTTC

j_call: TRBJ1-5
clone_size: -
d_call: -
v_call: TRBV2
cdr3_aa: CASSEFMGQPQHF
cdr3_nt: TGTGCCAGCAGTGAATTTATGGGTCAGCCCCAGCATTTT

j_call: TRBJ1-3
clone_size: -
d_call: TRBD1
v_call: TRBV6-6
cdr3_aa: CASLRQGRGNTIYF
cdr3_nt: TGTGCCAGCCTCCGACAGGGAAGAGGAAACACCATATATTTT

j_call: TRBJ2-7
clone_size: -
d_call: TRBD2
v_call: TRBV28
cdr3_aa: CASSVPGLGEQYF
cdr3_nt: TGTGCCAGCAGCGTACCGGGACTAGGCGAGCAGTACTTC

j_call: TRBJ2-5
clone_size: -
d_call: -
v_call: TRBV5-1
cdr3_aa: CASSLEQAQETQYF
cdr3_nt: TGCGCCAGCAGCTTGGAGCAGGCCCAAGAGACCCAGTACTTC

j_call: TRBJ1-5
clone_size: -
d_call: TRBD1
v_call: TRBV20-1
cdr3_aa: CSARDNQGVAQPQHF
cdr3_nt: TGCAGTGCTAGAGATAACCAGGGGGTCGCTCAGCCCCAGCATTTT

j_call: TRBJ1-2
clone_size: -
d_call: TRBD1
v_call: TRBV20-1
cdr3_aa: CSAPGTGVIRYGYTF
cdr3_nt: TGCAGTGCTCCCGGGACAGGGGTTATACGTTATGGCTACACCTTC

j_call: TRBJ2-4
clone_size: -
d_call: TRBD1
v_call: TRBV19
cdr3_aa: CASSIRTGGKKNIQYF
cdr3_nt: TGTGCCAGTAGTATACGAACAGGGGGTAAGAAAAACATTCAGTACTTC

j_call: TRBJ1-1
clone_size: few
d_call: -
v_call: TRBV6-6
cdr3_aa: CAGFGGDATEAFF
cdr3_nt: TGTGCCGGTTTCGGGGGGGATGCCACTGAAGCTTTCTTT

j_call: TRBJ1-3
clone_size: -
d_call: -
v_call: TRBV11-2
cdr3_aa: CASSVSDAIYF
cdr3_nt: TGTGCCAGCAGTGTTTCGGATGCCATATATTTT

j_call: TRBJ2-3
clone_size: few
d_call: TRBD2
v_call: TRBV27
cdr3_aa: CASSLKLLAGVRSGATDTQYF
cdr3_nt: TGTGCCAGCAGTTTAAAACTCCTAGCGGGAGTCAGGTCCGGCGCCACAGATACGCAGTATTTT

j_call: TRBJ2-2
clone_size: few
d_call: -
v_call: TRBV5-1
cdr3_aa: CASSITSGTSTGELFF
cdr3_nt: TGCGCCAGCAGCATCACATCCGGGACAAGCACCGGGGAGCTGTTTTTT

j_call: TRBJ2-7
clone_size: few
d_call: -
v_call: TRBV4-2
cdr3_aa: CASSQDWGTDPSYEQYF
cdr3_nt: TGTGCCAGCAGCCAAGATTGGGGGACGGACCCCTCCTACGAGCAGTACTTC

j_call: TRBJ2-1
clone_size: many
d_call: TRBD2
v_call: TRBV7-8
cdr3_aa: CASSLKKGLAGNNEQFF
cdr3_nt: TGTGCCAGCAGCTTGAAGAAGGGACTAGCGGGAAACAATGAGCAGTTCTTC